The source of this T cell receptor beta chain is a study of T cell responses to AZD1222 COVID-19 vaccine. Study-wide points: Females outnumbered males among donors, who were mostly white British; clonal diversity was possibly underestimated.

To note about this clone: Its antigen is still unknown.

Only in-frame clones appear in the TCRdb table, and some are missing; sequencing was by immunoSEQ multiplex PCR. The profile shows 110,000 to 150,000 clones, roughly 90% of them singletons. V lost 5 bases to trimming and J lost 2 bases, with 7 bases between them. This CDR3 has 13 residues. The germline V gene has CDR1 MNHEY and CDR2 SMNVEV (reference sequence). The gene calls are TRBV27 and TRBJ2-1; TRBD2 might be the D (5 bases). The sequence came from an adult who received the AZD1222 COVID-19 vaccine. Sequenced here: peripheral blood, sampled 28 days after the second AZD1222 dose. DNA for the CDR3: TGTGCCAGCAGTCTTAGCGCCTACAATGAGCAGTTCTTC. Translating gives CASSLSAYNEQFF.